One and the same sample provided the 22 T cell receptor beta chains below, sequenced in a study of T cells in Graves' hyperthyroidism and ophthalmopathy. Researchers amplified the TCR beta CDR3 regions from RNA transcripts. When the TCR CDR3 underwent first-round RT-PCR, the HTBI primer set was used. TCRdb reanalysed the multiplex PCR reads using MiXCR and keeps one entry per CDR3 protein. The sample has around 800,000 distinct CDR3 sequences; 35% to 40% are singletons. Sequencing was performed on blood. The receptors shown here come from a man aged 18 to 30 with Graves' hyperthyroidism.

This clonotype occurred many times. The chain combines TRBV7-2 with TRBJ1-5; a possible D gene is TRBD1 (6 bases). Deletions cut 5 bases from V and 2 bases from J, with 13 bases between. The CDR3 sequence is 15 residues long. In germline, CDR1 is SGHTA, CDR2 FQGNSA. DNA for the CDR3: TGTGCCAGCAGCCCTACCCGACAGGGCAATCAGCCCCAGCATTTT. Its protein is CASSPTRQGNQPQHF.

The table lists this clonotype with a few counts. This rearrangement joins TRBV10-3 to TRBJ1-3, with unresolved D. V shed 11 bases and J shed 4 bases, with 12 bases lying between them. The CDR3 sequence is 12 residues long. Germline assignment: CDR1 ENHRY and CDR2 SYGVKD. The CDR3: CACSQLGNTIYF. The CDR3 nucleotides read TGTGCCTGCTCACAACTCGGAAACACCATATATTTT.

At least ten counts were recorded for this clonotype. The chain combines TRBV19 with TRBJ2-5; perhaps D is TRBD1 or TRBD2 (5 bases each). The V gene lost 4 bases and the J gene lost 7 bases, with 16 bases spanning the gap. The CDR3 has 14 residues. Germline values: CDR1 LNHDA, CDR2 SQIVND (reference sequence). As DNA, the CDR3 is TGTGCCAGTAGTAACCGGGACGGCGATTCGACCCAGTACTTC. Amino acids: CASSNRDGDSTQYF.

This clonotype was recorded at least ten times. The rearrangement links TRBV2 to TRBJ2-7, with 8 nucleotides matching TRBD1. This CDR3 has 14 residues. Germline assignment: CDR1 SNHLY and CDR2 FYNNEI. After removal of 1 base from V and 3 bases from J, the junction contained 2 bases not matched to a gene. CDR3 in amino acids: CASSEVGQVYEQYF. For the CDR3, the DNA is TGTGCCAGCAGTGAAGTGGGACAGGTCTACGAGCAGTACTTC.

The chain has TRBV2 and TRBJ2-3; D is perhaps TRBD1 (6 bases). The germline V gene has CDR1 SNHLY and CDR2 FYNNEI. The CDR3 loop spans 14 amino acids. V dropped 6 bases and J dropped 3 bases, with 13 bases sitting between them. Written as DNA, the CDR3 is TGTGCCAGCAGGGTACAGGGTCAGACAGATACGCAGTATTTT. As protein: CASRVQGQTDTQYF.

The rearrangement links TRBV24-1 to TRBJ2-7; no definite D call. From germline, CDR1 is KGHDR and CDR2 SFDVKD. The CDR3 has 12 residues. Trimming took off 4 bases at V and 2 bases at J, with 5 bases between the two ends. DNA for the CDR3: TGTGCCACCAGTGACACCACCTACGAGCAGTACTTC. Its protein is CATSDTTYEQYF.

This clonotype was counted at least ten times. V and J are TRBV7-8 and TRBJ1-6; 8 positions agree with TRBD1. Trimming at V came to 5 bases and at J to 12 bases, leaving 12 bases not matched to a gene. The CDR3 is made up of 15 amino acids. Germline values: CDR1 SGHVS, CDR2 FQNEAQ. The CDR3 coding sequence is TGTGCCAGCAGCCCTGGGACAGGCAGGGTGGGACCCCTCCACTTT. Amino acid sequence: CASSPGTGRVGPLHF.

This clonotype occurred many times. The CDR3 reads CASSYGTVSYGYTF. The CDR3 DNA reads as TGTGCCAGCAGCTACGGGACAGTGTCCTATGGCTACACCTTC. This chain uses TRBV11-3 with TRBJ1-2, with 7 bases lining up with TRBD1. CDR1 SGHNT and CDR2 YENEEA come from the germline V gene. The CDR3 length is 14 residues. V shed 4 bases and J 4 bases; nucleotides not matched to a gene: 6.

This clonotype has at least ten counts. The chain recombines TRBV7-9 with TRBJ1-1; D uncertain. This CDR3 region has 14 residues. The germline V gene has CDR1 SEHNR and CDR2 FQNEAQ (reference sequence). Trimming stripped 1 base from V and 0 bases from J, with 6 bases between. CDR3 sequence reads: CASSLGHMNTEAFF. The CDR3 DNA is TGTGCCAGCAGCTTAGGACACATGAACACTGAAGCTTTCTTT.

This clonotype has at least ten counts. The chain combines TRBV24-1 with TRBJ2-2, with D perhaps assigned TRBD1 or TRBD2 (5 bases each). Germline V CDR1 and CDR2: KGHDR, SFDVKD. There are 15 residues in the CDR3. With 3 bases removed from V and 5 bases from J, the gap between germline ends came to 12 bases. CDR3 region: CATSDKGTETGELFF. CDR3 in DNA: TGTGCCACCAGTGATAAGGGGACGGAAACCGGGGAGCTGTTTTTT.

This clonotype was recorded at least ten times. V gene TRBV9 combines with J gene TRBJ1-6; 8 bases are a match to TRBD1. Germline V lookup: CDR1 SGDLS, CDR2 YYNGEE. The CDR3 extends over 14 amino acids. V dropped 0 bases and J dropped 7; count of bases not matched to a gene: 0. The CDR3 coding sequence is TGTGCCAGCAGCGTAGCAGGGGGCAATTCACCCCTCCACTTT. Protein sequence: CASSVAGGNSPLHF. Drawing the rest from reference TRBV9 and TRBJ1-6, the complete variable domain is DSGVTQTPKHLITATGQRVTLRCSPRSGDLSVYWYQQSLDQGLQFLIQYYNGEERAKGNILERFSAQQFPDLHSELNLSSLELGDSALYFCASSVAGGNSPLHFGNGTRLTVT.

This clonotype was seen a handful of times. This chain connects TRBV2 to TRBJ2-5; possible D gene TRBD2, 6 bases. V lost 8 bases, J lost 5 bases, and 15 bases lay in between. This CDR3 contains 13 residues. Germline-derived CDR1 and CDR2 are SNHLY and FYNNEI. CDR3 loop: CASGVGGGETQYF. The DNA for the CDR3 is TGTGCCAGCGGGGTGGGGGGTGGTGAGACCCAGTACTTC.

The rearrangement links TRBV25-1 to TRBJ2-5, with D perhaps given as TRBD1 or TRBD2 (5 bases each). The CDR3 extends over 14 amino acids. V was trimmed by 2 bases and J by 5 bases, leaving 12 bases between them. Germline V gene lookup returns CDR1 MGHDK and CDR2 SYGVNS. The CDR3: CASSEGTTGETQYF. The CDR3 DNA follows: TGTGCCAGCAGTGAAGGGACCACGGGGGAGACCCAGTACTTC. Based on the CDR3 plus reference TRBV25-1 and TRBJ2-5, the full variable domain is EADIYQTPRYLVIGTGKKITLECSQTMGHDKMYWYQQDPGMELHLIHYSYGVNSTEKGDLSSESTVSRIRTEHFPLTLESARPSHTSQYLCASSEGTTGETQYFGPGTRLLVL.

This clonotype was seen at least ten times. The chain uses TRBV7-2 and TRBJ2-7; TRBD1 might be the D (5 bases). The CDR3 has 13 residues. V lost 5 bases and J 6 bases, leaving 14 bases between the germline ends. Germline V gene data show CDR1 as SGHTA and CDR2 as FQGNSA. The CDR3 coding sequence is TGTGCCAGCAGCAACAGGCCGATCGTCGAGCAGTACTTC. Translating gives CASSNRPIVEQYF.

This clonotype was observed at least ten times. This rearrangement joins TRBV10-3 to TRBJ2-5, with D hard to call. This CDR3 contains 11 residues. Germline V gives CDR1 ENHRY, CDR2 SYGVKD. V was clipped by 2 bases and J by 6 bases, with 4 bases between them. The CDR3: CAISEAQTQYF. The CDR3 nucleotides are TGTGCCATCAGTGAGGCTCAGACCCAGTACTTC.

Comments on this clonotype: A much larger clone sits a single nucleotide away, making a read error possible. The rearrangement uses TRBV7-9 and TRBJ1-1; the D is unclear. Trimming pared 8 bases from V and 1 base from J, leaving 5 bases between. Germline assignment: CDR1 SEHNR and CDR2 FQNEAQ (reference sequence). The CDR3 runs to 11 residues. CDR3 coding DNA: TGTGCCAGCGCGTGGAACACTGAAGCTTTCTTT. Its translation is CASAWNTEAFF.

Only one count was recorded for this clonotype. The gene calls are TRBV29-1 and TRBJ1-1; no definite D call. Germline values: CDR1 SQVTM, CDR2 ANQGSEA. V gave up 7 bases and J gave up 3 bases, with 15 bases separating them. The CDR3 runs to 13 residues. The CDR3 reads CSARRGKDTEAFF. The CDR3 DNA sequence: TGCAGCGCCCGACGGGGAAAGGACACTGAAGCTTTCTTT.

V is TRBV6-5 and J is TRBJ1-5; no clear D. The CDR3 consists of 15 residues. The V end was cut by 5 bases, the J end by 1 base, with 12 bases between. Germline lookup yields CDR1 MNHEY and CDR2 SVGAGI. The CDR3: CASSPTLRSNQPQHF. The CDR3 DNA reads TGTGCCAGCAGTCCGACATTGAGGAGCAATCAGCCCCAGCATTTT.

This chain joins TRBV2 and TRBJ1-2, with TRBD1 matching over 9 bases. Germline CDR1 and CDR2: SNHLY and FYNNEI. The CDR3 has 13 residues. The junction had 5 bases not matched to a gene; V was cut back by 4 bases and J by 8 bases. This chain's CDR3 is CASSGTGVWGYTF. DNA of the CDR3: TGTGCCAGCAGTGGGACAGGGGTGTGGGGCTACACCTTC. The complete variable domain, with remaining parts taken from reference TRBV2 and TRBJ1-2, reads EPEVTQTPSHQVTQMGQEVILRCVPISNHLYFYWYRQILGQKVEFLVSFYNNEISEKSEIFDDQFSVERPDGSNFTLKIRSTKLEDSAMYFCASSGTGVWGYTFGSGTRLTVV.

This clonotype was counted between two and nine times. Written as DNA, the CDR3 is TGCGCCAGCAGCTTGGAAGCAGGGGAAGGGTACGAGCAGTACTTC. This gives the protein CASSLEAGEGYEQYF. This chain uses TRBV5-1 with TRBJ2-7; TRBD1 might be the D (6 bases). The CDR3 is 15 amino acids. Trimming shortened V by 0 bases and J by 4 bases, and 14 bases separated the two germline ends. CDR1 and CDR2 from the germline V gene are SGHRS and YFSETQ. Full variable domain (remainder filled in from reference TRBV5-1 and TRBJ2-7): KAGVTQTPRYLIKTRGQQVTLSCSPISGHRSVSWYQQTPGQGLQFLFEYFSETQRNKGNFPGRFSGRQFSNSRSEMNVSTLELGDSALYLCASSLEAGEGYEQYFGPGTRLTVT.

Of note for this clonotype: This is likely a read error, given that the CDR3 carries no conserved phenylalanine or tryptophan at its end. It is unclear where the CDR3 begins or ends on the DNA, so no DNA is shown, and the CDR3 is as TCRdb lists it. The chain carries TRBV9 and TRBJ2-2; the D call TRBD2 from the table was never checked on the DNA. The CDR3 length equals 8 residues, ends included. The germline CDR1 and CDR2 sequences are SGDLS and YYNGEE. The CDR3 reads CASSVEAG.

Of note for this clonotype: Compared with germline, one end of the junction differs, possibly owing to a read error. The chain combines TRBV9 with TRBJ2-5; TRBD1 matches at 7 bases. The CDR3 loop spans 14 amino acids. CDR1 is SGDLS, CDR2 YYNGEE, per germline. CDR3 nucleotide sequence: TGCGCCAGCAGCTTCGGGACAGCCGAAGAGACCCAGTACTTC. Its protein product is CASSFGTAEETQYF.